Here is one TCR beta chain with its context. Trimming shortened V by 4 bases and J by 2 bases, and 11 bases separated the two germline ends. CDR1 and CDR2 (germline): SGHDN, FVKESK. This CDR3 spans 14 amino acids. The sample is drawn from a study of blood T cell repertoires in COVID-19. Clones were sequenced by immunoSEQ multiplex PCR, and TCRdb holds only the in-frame ones, with some missing. The table records about 200,000 clones, around four fifths of them present only once. The chain couples TRBV14 to TRBJ1-1, with D possibly matching TRBD1 (5 bases). Sequencing used peripheral blood. The receptor was derived from a man aged 60 to 69 with COVID-19, enrolled during active disease. The CDR3 DNA is TGTGCCAGCAGCCGTACCGACAGAAACACTGAAGCTTTCTTT. The encoded protein is CASSRTDRNTEAFF. Full variable domain (missing parts from reference TRBV14 and TRBJ1-1): EAGVTQFPSHSVIEKGQTVTLRCDPISGHDNLYWYRRVMGKEIKFLLHFVKESKQDESGMPNNRFLAERTGGTYSTLKVQPAELEDSGVYFCASSRTDRNTEAFFGQGTRLTVV.